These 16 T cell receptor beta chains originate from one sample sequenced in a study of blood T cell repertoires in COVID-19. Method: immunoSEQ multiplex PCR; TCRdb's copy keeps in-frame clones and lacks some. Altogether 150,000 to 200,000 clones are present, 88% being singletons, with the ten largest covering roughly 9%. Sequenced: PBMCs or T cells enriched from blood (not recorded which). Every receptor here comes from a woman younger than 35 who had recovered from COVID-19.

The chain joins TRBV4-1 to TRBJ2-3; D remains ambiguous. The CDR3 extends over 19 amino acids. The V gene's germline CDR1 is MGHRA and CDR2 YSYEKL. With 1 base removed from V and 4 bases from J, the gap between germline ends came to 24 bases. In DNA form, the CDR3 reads TGCGCCAGCAGCCAAGGTCTCTCTATGATTCTCGGGTCCCCAGATACGCAGTATTTT. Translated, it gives CASSQGLSMILGSPDTQYF.

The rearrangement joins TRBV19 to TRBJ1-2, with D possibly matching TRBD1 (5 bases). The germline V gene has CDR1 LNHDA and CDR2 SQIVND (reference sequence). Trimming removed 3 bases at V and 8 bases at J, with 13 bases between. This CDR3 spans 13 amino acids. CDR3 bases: TGTGCCAGTAGTATCGACAGAACTCGGGGCTACACCTTC. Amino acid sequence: CASSIDRTRGYTF.

CDR3 loop: CASSQEKYDRYGYTF. CDR3 coding DNA: TGCGCCAGCAGCCAAGAGAAGTACGACAGGTATGGCTACACCTTC. This chain links TRBV4-1 with TRBJ1-2, with D possibly being TRBD1 (6 bases). Per germline, CDR1 MGHRA and CDR2 YSYEKL. The CDR3 consists of 15 residues. With 0 bases removed from V and 5 bases from J, the gap between germline ends came to 13 bases.

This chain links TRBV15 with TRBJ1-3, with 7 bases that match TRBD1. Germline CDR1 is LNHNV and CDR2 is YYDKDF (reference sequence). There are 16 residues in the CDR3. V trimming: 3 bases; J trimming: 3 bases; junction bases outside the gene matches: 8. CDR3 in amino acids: CATSRSTGISGNTIYF. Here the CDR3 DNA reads TGTGCCACCAGCAGGTCGACAGGGATCAGTGGAAACACCATATATTTT.

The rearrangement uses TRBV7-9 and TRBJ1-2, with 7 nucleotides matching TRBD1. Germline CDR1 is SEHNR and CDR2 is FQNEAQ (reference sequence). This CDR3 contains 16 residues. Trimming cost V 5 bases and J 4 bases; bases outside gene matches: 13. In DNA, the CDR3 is TGTGCCAGCAGCCCCCGGTCAGGGGGGAGGATCTATGGCTACACCTTC. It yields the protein CASSPRSGGRIYGYTF.

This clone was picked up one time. For the CDR3, the DNA is TGTGCCAGCAGTCCCCCGGCAGGGCACGGTGAAAAACTGTTTTTT. It specifies CASSPPAGHGEKLFF. The chain uses TRBV28 and TRBJ1-4, with D maybe TRBD1 (5 bases). The V gene lost 5 bases and the J gene lost 7 bases, with 17 bases spanning the gap. The CDR3 sequence is 15 residues long. From germline, CDR1 is MDHEN and CDR2 SYDVKM.

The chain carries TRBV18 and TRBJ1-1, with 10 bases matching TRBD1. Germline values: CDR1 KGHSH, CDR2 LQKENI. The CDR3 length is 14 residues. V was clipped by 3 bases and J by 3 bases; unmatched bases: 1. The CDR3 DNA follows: TGTGCCAGCTCACCGGGACAGGGGTACACTGAAGCTTTCTTT. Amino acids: CASSPGQGYTEAFF.

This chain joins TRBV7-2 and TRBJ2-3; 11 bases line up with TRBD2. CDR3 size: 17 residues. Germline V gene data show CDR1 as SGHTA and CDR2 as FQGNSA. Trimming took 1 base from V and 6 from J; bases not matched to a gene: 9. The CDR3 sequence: CASSLGPLAGARDTQYF. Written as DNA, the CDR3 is TGTGCCAGCAGCTTAGGGCCACTAGCGGGGGCCCGCGATACGCAGTATTTT.

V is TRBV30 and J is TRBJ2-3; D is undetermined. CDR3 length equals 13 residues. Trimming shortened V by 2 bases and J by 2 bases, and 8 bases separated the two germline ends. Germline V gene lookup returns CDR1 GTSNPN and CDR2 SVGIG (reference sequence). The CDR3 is CAWSQLTTDTQYF. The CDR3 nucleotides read TGTGCCTGGAGTCAACTCACCACAGATACGCAGTATTTT. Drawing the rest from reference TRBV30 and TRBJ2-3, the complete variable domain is SQTIHQWPATLVQPVGSPLSLECTVEGTSNPNLYWYRQAAGRGLQLLFYSVGIGQISSEVPQNLSASRPQDRQFILSSKKLLLSDSGFYLCAWSQLTTDTQYFGPGTRLTVL.

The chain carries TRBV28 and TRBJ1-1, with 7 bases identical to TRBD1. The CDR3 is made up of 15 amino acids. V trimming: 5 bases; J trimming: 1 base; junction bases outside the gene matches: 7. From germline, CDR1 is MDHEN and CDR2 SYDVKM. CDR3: CASSPPTGANTEAFF. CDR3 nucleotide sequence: TGTGCCAGCAGTCCCCCCACAGGGGCGAACACTGAAGCTTTCTTT.

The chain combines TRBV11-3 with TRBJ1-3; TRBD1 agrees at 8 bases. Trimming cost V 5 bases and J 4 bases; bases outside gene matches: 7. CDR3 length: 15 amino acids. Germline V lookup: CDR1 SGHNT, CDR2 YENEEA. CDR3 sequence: CASSERQGSGNTIYF. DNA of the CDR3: TGTGCCAGCAGCGAACGACAGGGGAGCGGAAACACCATATATTTT.

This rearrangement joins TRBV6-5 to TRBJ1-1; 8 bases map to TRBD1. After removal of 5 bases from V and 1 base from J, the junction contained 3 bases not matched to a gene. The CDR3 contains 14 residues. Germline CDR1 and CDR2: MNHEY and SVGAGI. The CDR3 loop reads CASSLTGANTEAFF. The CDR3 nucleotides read TGTGCCAGCAGTCTGACAGGGGCGAACACTGAAGCTTTCTTT.

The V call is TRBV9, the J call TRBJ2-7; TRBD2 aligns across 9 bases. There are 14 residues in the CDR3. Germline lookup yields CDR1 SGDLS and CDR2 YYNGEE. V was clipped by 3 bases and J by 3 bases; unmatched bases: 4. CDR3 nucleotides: TGTGCCAGCAGCGGACTAGCGGAAAGCTACGAGCAGTACTTC. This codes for CASSGLAESYEQYF.

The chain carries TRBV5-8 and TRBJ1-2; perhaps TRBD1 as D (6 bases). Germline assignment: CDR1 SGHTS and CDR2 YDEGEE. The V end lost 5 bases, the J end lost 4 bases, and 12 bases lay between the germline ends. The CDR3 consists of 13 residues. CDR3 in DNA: TGTGCCAGCAGGATCAGGGGATTCTATGGCTACACCTTC. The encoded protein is CASRIRGFYGYTF.

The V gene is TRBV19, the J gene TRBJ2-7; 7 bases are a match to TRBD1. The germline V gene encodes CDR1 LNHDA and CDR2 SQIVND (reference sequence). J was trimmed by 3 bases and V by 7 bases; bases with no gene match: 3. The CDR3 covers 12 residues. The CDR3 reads CASKDRHYEQYF. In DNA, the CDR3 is TGTGCCAGTAAGGACAGGCACTACGAGCAGTACTTC. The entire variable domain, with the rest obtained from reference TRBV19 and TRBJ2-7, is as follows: DGGITQSPKYLFRKEGQNVTLSCEQNLNHDAMYWYRQDPGQGLRLIYYSQIVNDFQKGDIAEGYSVSREKKESFPLTVTSAQKNPTAFYLCASKDRHYEQYFGPGTRLTVT.

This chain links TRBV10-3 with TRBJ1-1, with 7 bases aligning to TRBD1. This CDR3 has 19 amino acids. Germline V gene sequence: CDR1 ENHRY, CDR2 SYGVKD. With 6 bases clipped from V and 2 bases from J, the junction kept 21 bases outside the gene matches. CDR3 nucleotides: TGTGCCATCAGCATCGACAGGGCATCGGGTGAAGGGATCAACACTGAAGCTTTCTTT. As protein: CAISIDRASGEGINTEAFF.